These 20 T cell receptor beta chains share one sample of origin, sequenced in a study of blood T cells in healthy people across ages. Then a second PCR, running about 6 to 12 cycles, was carried out with a sample-barcoded 5' primer and a J-beta primer mix. TCRdb re-analysed the 5' RACE reads in MiXCR, keeping a single row per CDR3 protein. The sample yields approximately 780,000 distinct CDR3 sequences, approximately 24% seen once. These sequences were also reported in another study, on T cells of mothers and their children.

Source material: blood. These TCRs come from a boy between 10 and 17 years old in good health.

The genes are TRBV12-3 or TRBV12-4 and TRBJ1-1, with D perhaps TRBD1 (5 bases). This CDR3 contains 15 residues. Trimming pared 3 bases from V and 0 bases from J, leaving 11 bases between. CDR3 loop: CASSFRQGMNTEAFF. The CDR3 DNA follows: TGTGCCAGCAGTTTTCGCCAGGGTATGAACACTGAAGCTTTCTTT.

The chain uses TRBV2 and TRBJ2-5; a weak D match, TRBD1 (5 bases). The DNA matches TRBJ2-7 better at its end, which makes the J call doubtful. From germline, CDR1 is SNHLY and CDR2 FYNNEI. The CDR3 totals 12 residues. The CDR3 bases are TGTGCCAGCAGTGTCAGGGTTTACGAGCAGTACTTC. It yields the protein CASSVRVYEQYF.

This clonotype was counted a few times. The V gene is TRBV10-3, the J gene TRBJ2-4, with 12 bases aligning to TRBD2. Trimming removed 2 bases from V and 0 bases from J; junction bases left unmatched: 5. There are 18 residues in the CDR3. CDR1 is ENHRY, CDR2 SYGVKD, per germline. The CDR3 coding sequence is TGTGCCATCAGTGAGAGGACTAGCGGGGACCTAGCCAAAAACATTCAGTACTTC. Protein: CAISERTSGDLAKNIQYF.

The chain is built from TRBV18 and TRBJ1-5; 10 bases are shared with TRBD1. CDR1 KGHSH and CDR2 LQKENI come from the germline V gene. The CDR3 consists of 16 residues. Trimming removed 2 bases from V and 8 bases from J; junction bases left unmatched: 9. CDR3 sequence reads: CASSPYGQGGKEPQHF. CDR3 sequence (DNA): TGTGCCAGCTCACCATACGGACAGGGGGGAAAGGAGCCCCAGCATTTT.

V and J are TRBV29-1 and TRBJ2-1, with D possibly being TRBD1 (6 bases). V lost 7 bases and J lost 7, with 11 bases in between. The CDR3 has 11 residues. Germline loops: CDR1 SQVTM, CDR2 ANQGSEA. CDR3 residues: CSGYRVNEQFF. The CDR3, as DNA: TGCAGCGGATACAGGGTAAATGAGCAGTTCTTC.

The chain uses TRBV4-1 and TRBJ2-5; TRBD2 might be the D (6 bases). The J call may be in error: the DNA end matches TRBJ2-7 better. The CDR3 sequence is 14 residues long. The V gene's germline CDR1 is MGHRA and CDR2 YSYEKL. The CDR3 DNA reads as TGCGCCAGCAGCCCTTTGGTGCCGGGGGTCGAGCAGTACTTC. This translates into CASSPLVPGVEQYF.

This sequence joins TRBV29-1 and TRBJ2-2; no clear D. The germline V gene encodes CDR1 SQVTM and CDR2 ANQGSEA. The CDR3 is 13 residues long. Trimming took 3 bases from V and 5 from J, leaving 10 bases between them. The CDR3: CSVEIRSTGELFF. CDR3 nucleotides: TGCAGCGTTGAGATCAGGAGTACCGGGGAGCTGTTTTTT.

V gene TRBV10-3 combines with J gene TRBJ2-7; D could derive from TRBD1 or TRBD2 (5 bases each). V lost 4 bases and J 3 bases, leaving 10 bases between the germline ends. Germline V lookup: CDR1 ENHRY, CDR2 SYGVKD. There are 13 residues in the CDR3. The CDR3 DNA reads TGTGCCATCAGTGGGGGACCGGGCTACGAGCAGTACTTC. Translation: CAISGGPGYEQYF.

The chain uses TRBV29-1 and TRBJ2-5; D might be TRBD1 (6 bases). Germline V gene data show CDR1 as SQVTM and CDR2 as ANQGSEA. V dropped 6 bases and J dropped 2 bases, with 13 bases sitting between them. This CDR3 is built from 13 residues. CDR3 in DNA: TGCAGCGTCGGCACAGGGACACAAGAGACCCAGTACTTC. It codes for CSVGTGTQETQYF.

This clonotype occurred many times. V is TRBV9 and J is TRBJ2-7; 10 bases align to TRBD2. J lost 2 bases, V lost 2 bases, and 4 bases had no gene match. The CDR3 runs to 15 residues. The germline CDR1 and CDR2 sequences are SGDLS and YYNGEE. This CDR3 reads CASSVSGGSTYEQYF. DNA for the CDR3: TGTGCCAGCAGCGTTAGCGGGGGGAGTACCTACGAGCAGTACTTC.

V is TRBV10-3 and J is TRBJ2-1; 10 nucleotides line up with TRBD1. The J call may be faulty, since TRBJ2-7 better matches the DNA end. Germline CDR1 reads ENHRY; CDR2 reads SYGVKD. This CDR3 contains 14 residues. The CDR3 DNA is TGTGCCATCAGTCCCGGGACAGGGGCTTACGAGCAGTACTTC. This codes for CAISPGTGAYEQYF.

Remarks on this clonotype: One junction end does not reproduce the germline sequence, and a read error may be involved. The V call is TRBV27, the J call TRBJ2-3, with 10 bases aligning to TRBD2. The V gene's germline CDR1 is MNHEY and CDR2 SMNVEV (reference sequence). The CDR3 is made up of 18 amino acids. The CDR3 loop reads CASSIQLGLAGATDTQYF. CDR3 DNA sequence: TGCGCCAGCAGTATCCAGTTGGGGCTAGCGGGGGCCACAGATACGCAGTATTTT.

This rearrangement joins TRBV7-9 to TRBJ2-5; D call uncertain. The length of the CDR3 is 16 residues. V gave up 2 bases and J gave up 1 base, with 14 bases separating them. Germline V gives CDR1 SEHNR, CDR2 FQNEAQ (reference sequence). Here the CDR3 DNA reads TGTGCCAGCAGCTTACCCTTGGGCGGCAGCCAAGAGACCCAGTACTTC. This codes for CASSLPLGGSQETQYF.

The gene calls are TRBV20-1 and TRBJ2-1; possibly TRBD2 for D (6 bases). CDR1 is DFQATT, CDR2 SNEGSKA, per germline (reference sequence). The CDR3 extends over 12 amino acids. V lost 6 bases and J 10 bases, leaving 16 bases between the germline ends. The CDR3 protein is CSAEGPPREQFF. The CDR3 DNA is TGCAGTGCGGAGGGACCGCCAAGAGAGCAGTTCTTC.

This clonotype was picked up a small number of times. The chain uses TRBV9 and TRBJ1-4; TRBD1 matches at 8 bases. V was clipped by 0 bases and J by 8 bases; unmatched bases: 3. CDR1 is SGDLS, CDR2 YYNGEE, per germline. The CDR3 covers 14 residues. CDR3 DNA sequence: TGTGCCAGCAGCGTAGGCAGGGGGCGGGAAAAACTGTTTTTT. Translated: CASSVGRGREKLFF.

The V gene is TRBV7-8, the J gene TRBJ2-4; D unresolved. CDR1 and CDR2 from the germline V gene are SGHVS and FQNEAQ. CDR3 length: 14 amino acids. Trimming removed 1 base at V and 7 bases at J, with 11 bases between. CDR3 residues: CASSLDDGMNIQYF. The CDR3 DNA follows: TGTGCCAGCAGCTTAGATGACGGCATGAACATTCAGTACTTC. Looking up the rest from reference TRBV7-8 and TRBJ2-4 gives the full variable domain: GAGVSQSPRYKVAKRGQDVALRCDPISGHVSLFWYQQALGQGPEFLTYFQNEAQLDKSGLPSDRFFAERPEGSVSTLKIQRTQQEDSAVYLCASSLDDGMNIQYFGAGTRLSVL.

This clonotype was seen more than once but under ten times. The chain has TRBV2 and TRBJ2-1; D may correspond to TRBD1 or TRBD2 (5 bases each). The CDR3 has 15 residues. The V end lost 5 bases, the J end lost 0 bases, and 11 bases lay between the germline ends. Looked up from germline, CDR1 is SNHLY and CDR2 is FYNNEI. Written as DNA, the CDR3 is TGTGCCAGCAGTCCCCTGGGGACCTCCTACAATGAGCAGTTCTTC. The encoded protein is CASSPLGTSYNEQFF.

Only a few counts were recorded for this clonotype. CDR3 amino acids: CASRGTNRGAYEQYF. The CDR3 DNA follows: TGTGCCAGCAGGGGGACTAACAGGGGAGCCTACGAGCAGTACTTC. This chain joins TRBV7-9 and TRBJ2-7, with D possibly called TRBD1 or TRBD2 (7 bases each). Deletions cut 6 bases from V and 2 bases from J, with 17 bases between. This CDR3 is 15 amino acids long. From germline, CDR1 is SEHNR and CDR2 FQNEAQ (reference sequence).

The J gene is TRBJ2-7, the V gene TRBV10-3; TRBD1 matches 10 bases. This CDR3 is built from 14 residues. Per germline, CDR1 ENHRY and CDR2 SYGVKD. Germline trimming cut 8 bases from V and 2 bases from J; bases unmatched to any gene: 6. CDR3 loop: CAIRAGTGAYEQYF. DNA for the CDR3: TGTGCCATCCGTGCGGGGACAGGGGCCTACGAGCAGTACTTC.

The chain combines TRBV20-1 with TRBJ2-1; D may match TRBD1 or TRBD2 (5 bases each). Per the germline V gene, CDR1 is DFQATT and CDR2 is SNEGSKA (reference sequence). With 2 bases removed from V and 0 bases from J, the gap between germline ends came to 20 bases. The CDR3 contains 18 residues. CDR3 sequence (DNA): TGCAGTGCTAGACCCAACGGGGCGGGTGCTGCCTCCTACAATGAGCAGTTCTTC. This gives the protein CSARPNGAGAASYNEQFF.